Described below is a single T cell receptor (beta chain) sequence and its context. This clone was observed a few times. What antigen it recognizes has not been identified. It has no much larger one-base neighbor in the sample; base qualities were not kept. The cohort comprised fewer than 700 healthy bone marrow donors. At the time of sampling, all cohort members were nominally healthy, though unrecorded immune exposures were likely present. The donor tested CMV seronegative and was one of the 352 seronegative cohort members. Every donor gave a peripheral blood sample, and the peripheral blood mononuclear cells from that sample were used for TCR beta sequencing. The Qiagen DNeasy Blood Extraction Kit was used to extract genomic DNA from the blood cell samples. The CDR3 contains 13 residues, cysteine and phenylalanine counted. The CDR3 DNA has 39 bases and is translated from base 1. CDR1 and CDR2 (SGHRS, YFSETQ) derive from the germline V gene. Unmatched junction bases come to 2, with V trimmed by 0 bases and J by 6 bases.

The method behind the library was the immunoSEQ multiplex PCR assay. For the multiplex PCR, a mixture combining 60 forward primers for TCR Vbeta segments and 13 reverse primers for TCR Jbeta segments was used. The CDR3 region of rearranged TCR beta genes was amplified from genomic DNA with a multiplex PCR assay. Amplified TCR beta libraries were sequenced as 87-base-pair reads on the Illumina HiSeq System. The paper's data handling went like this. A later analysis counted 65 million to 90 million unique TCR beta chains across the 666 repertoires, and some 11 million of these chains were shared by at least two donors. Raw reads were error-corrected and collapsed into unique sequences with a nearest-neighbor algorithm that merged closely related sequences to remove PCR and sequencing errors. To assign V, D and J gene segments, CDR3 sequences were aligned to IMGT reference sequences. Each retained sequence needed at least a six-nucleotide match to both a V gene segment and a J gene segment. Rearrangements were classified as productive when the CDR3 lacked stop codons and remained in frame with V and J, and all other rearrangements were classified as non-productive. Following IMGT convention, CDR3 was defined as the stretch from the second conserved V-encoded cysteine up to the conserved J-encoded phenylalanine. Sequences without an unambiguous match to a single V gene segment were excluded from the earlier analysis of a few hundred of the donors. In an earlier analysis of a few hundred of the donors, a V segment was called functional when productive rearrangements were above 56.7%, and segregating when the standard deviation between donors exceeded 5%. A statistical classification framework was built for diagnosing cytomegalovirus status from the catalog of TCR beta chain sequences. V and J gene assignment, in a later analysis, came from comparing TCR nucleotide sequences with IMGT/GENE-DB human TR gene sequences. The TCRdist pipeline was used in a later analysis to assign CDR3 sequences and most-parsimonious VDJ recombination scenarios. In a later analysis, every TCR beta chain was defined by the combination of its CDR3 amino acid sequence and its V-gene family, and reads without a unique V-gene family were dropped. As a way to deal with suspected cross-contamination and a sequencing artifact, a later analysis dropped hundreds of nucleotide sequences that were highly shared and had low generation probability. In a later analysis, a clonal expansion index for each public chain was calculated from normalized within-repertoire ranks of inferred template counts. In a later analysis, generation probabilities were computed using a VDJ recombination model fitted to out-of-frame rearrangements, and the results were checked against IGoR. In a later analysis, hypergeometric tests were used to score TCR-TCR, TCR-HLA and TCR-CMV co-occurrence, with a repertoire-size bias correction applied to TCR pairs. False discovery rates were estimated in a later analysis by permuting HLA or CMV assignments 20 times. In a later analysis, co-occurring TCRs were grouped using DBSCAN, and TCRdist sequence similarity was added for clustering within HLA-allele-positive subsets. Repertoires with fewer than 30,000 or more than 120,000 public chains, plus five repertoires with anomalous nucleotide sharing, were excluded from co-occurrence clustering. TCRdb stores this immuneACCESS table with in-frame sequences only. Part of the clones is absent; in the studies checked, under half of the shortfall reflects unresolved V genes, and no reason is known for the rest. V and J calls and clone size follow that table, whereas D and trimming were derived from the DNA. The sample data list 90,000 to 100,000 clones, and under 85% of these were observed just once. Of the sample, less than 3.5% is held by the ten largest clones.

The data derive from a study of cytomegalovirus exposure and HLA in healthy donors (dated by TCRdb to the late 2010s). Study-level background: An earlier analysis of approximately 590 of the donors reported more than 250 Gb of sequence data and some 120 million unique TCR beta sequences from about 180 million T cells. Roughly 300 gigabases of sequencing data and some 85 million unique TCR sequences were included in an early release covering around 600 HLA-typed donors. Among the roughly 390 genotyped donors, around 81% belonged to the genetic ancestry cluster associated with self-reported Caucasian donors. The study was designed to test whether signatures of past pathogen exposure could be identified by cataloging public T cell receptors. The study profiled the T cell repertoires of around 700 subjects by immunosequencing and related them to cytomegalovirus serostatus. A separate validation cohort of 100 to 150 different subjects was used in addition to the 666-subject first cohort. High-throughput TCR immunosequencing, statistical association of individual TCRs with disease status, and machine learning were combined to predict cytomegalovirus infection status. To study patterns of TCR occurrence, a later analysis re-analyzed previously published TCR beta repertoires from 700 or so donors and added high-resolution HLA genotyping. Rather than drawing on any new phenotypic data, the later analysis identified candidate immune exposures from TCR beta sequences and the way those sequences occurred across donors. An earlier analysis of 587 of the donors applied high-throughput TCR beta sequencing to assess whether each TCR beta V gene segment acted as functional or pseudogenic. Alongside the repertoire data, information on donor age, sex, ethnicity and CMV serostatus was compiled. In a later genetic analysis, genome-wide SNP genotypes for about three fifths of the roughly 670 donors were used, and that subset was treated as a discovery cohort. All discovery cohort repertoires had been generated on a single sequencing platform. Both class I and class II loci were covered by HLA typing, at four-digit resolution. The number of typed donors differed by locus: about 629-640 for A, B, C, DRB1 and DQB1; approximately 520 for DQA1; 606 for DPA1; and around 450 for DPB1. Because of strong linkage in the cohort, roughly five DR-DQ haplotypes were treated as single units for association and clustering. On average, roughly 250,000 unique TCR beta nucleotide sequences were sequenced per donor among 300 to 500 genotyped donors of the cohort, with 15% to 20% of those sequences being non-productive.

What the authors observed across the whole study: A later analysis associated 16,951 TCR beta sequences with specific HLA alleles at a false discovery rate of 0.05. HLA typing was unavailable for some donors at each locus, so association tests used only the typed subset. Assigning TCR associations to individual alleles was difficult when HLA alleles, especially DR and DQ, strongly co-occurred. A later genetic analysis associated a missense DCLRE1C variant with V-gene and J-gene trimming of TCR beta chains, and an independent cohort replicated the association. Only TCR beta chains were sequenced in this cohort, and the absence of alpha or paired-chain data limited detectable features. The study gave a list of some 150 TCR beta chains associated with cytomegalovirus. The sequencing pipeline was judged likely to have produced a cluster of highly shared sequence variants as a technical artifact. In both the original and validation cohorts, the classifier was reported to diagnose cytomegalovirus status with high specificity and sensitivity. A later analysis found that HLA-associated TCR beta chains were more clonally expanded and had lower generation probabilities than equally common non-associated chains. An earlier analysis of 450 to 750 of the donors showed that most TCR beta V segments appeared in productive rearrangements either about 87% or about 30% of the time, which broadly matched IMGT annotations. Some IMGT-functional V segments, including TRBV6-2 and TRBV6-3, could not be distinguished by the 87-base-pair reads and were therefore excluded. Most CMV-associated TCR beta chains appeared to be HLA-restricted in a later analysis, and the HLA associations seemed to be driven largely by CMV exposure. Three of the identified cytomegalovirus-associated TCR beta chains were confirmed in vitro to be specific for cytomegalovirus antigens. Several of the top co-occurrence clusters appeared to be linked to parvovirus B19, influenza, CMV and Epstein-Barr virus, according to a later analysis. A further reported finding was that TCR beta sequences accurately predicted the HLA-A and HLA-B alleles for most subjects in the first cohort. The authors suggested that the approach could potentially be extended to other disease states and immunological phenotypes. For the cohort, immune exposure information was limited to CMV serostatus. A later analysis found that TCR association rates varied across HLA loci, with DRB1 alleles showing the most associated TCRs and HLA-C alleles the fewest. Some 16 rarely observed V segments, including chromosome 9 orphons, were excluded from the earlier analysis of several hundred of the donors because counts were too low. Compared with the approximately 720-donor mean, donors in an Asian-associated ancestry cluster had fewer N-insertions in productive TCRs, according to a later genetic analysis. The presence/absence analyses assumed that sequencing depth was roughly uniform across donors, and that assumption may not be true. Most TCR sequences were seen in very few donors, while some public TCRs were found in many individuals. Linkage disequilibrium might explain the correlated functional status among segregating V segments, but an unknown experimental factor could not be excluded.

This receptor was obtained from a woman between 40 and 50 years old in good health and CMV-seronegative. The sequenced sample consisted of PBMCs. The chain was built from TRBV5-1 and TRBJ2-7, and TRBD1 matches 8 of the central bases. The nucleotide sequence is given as TGCGCCAGCAGCTTGGGGACAGGGATCGAGCAGTACTTC. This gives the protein CASSLGTGIEQYF. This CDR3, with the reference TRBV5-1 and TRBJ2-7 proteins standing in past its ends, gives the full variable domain KAGVTQTPRYLIKTRGQQVTLSCSPISGHRSVSWYQQTPGQGLQFLFEYFSETQRNKGNFPGRFSGRQFSNSRSEMNVSTLELGDSALYLCASSLGTGIEQYFGPGTRLTVT.